One and the same sample provided the 10 T cell receptor beta chains below, sequenced in a study of shared clonotypes between healthy human individuals. Clones were sequenced by immunoSEQ multiplex PCR, and TCRdb holds only the in-frame ones, with some missing. The sample includes nearly 500,000 clones, 76% of them seen just once. What was sequenced was PBMCs. The receptors derive from a woman aged 40 to 50 in good health. Some clones in this sample may be carry-over from other donors' samples.

This sequence joins TRBV5-4 and TRBJ1-1, with D maybe TRBD1 (5 bases). There are 15 residues in the CDR3. V dropped 4 bases and J dropped 8 bases, with 21 bases sitting between them. Looked up from germline, CDR1 is SGHNT and CDR2 is YYREEE (reference sequence). CDR3 loop: CASSVGGAQSEEAFF. For the CDR3, the DNA is TGTGCCAGCAGCGTCGGAGGGGCGCAGAGTGAGGAAGCTTTCTTT.

The chain employs TRBV9 and TRBJ2-3; D is unclear. Germline CDR1 SGDLS, CDR2 YYNGEE. The CDR3 is 15 residues long. The V gene lost 4 bases and the J gene lost 4 bases, with 16 bases spanning the gap. CDR3 in amino acids: CASSTRGRGPDTQYF. The DNA of the CDR3 is TGTGCCAGCAGCACCCGCGGACGCGGCCCAGATACGCAGTATTTT.

The J gene is TRBJ2-3, the V gene TRBV29-1; D is unresolved. Germline assignment: CDR1 SQVTM and CDR2 ANQGSEA. The CDR3 covers 13 residues. Trimming took off 6 bases at V and 2 bases at J, with 12 bases between the two ends. The CDR3 nucleotides are TGCAGCGTCCCGGACCAATTCACAGATACGCAGTATTTT. Translated: CSVPDQFTDTQYF.

The V gene is TRBV19, the J gene TRBJ2-7; a weak D match, TRBD1 (6 bases). The CDR3 sequence is 13 residues long. Germline CDR1 is LNHDA and CDR2 is SQIVND (reference sequence). Trimming shortened V by 5 bases and J by 3 bases, and 11 bases separated the two germline ends. The chain's CDR3 is CASSQGRFYEQYF. As DNA, the CDR3 is TGTGCCAGTAGTCAGGGGAGATTCTACGAGCAGTACTTC.

This chain connects TRBV9 to TRBJ2-1; 9 bases agree with TRBD2. Losses at the gene ends were 0 bases for V and 5 bases for J; bases not matched to a gene: 3. Germline V gives CDR1 SGDLS, CDR2 YYNGEE. The CDR3 has 15 amino acids. The CDR3 DNA follows: TGTGCCAGCAGCGTAGTGGCTAGCGGGAACAATGAGCAGTTCTTC. Protein sequence: CASSVVASGNNEQFF. Variable domain in full (rest from reference TRBV9 and TRBJ2-1): DSGVTQTPKHLITATGQRVTLRCSPRSGDLSVYWYQQSLDQGLQFLIQYYNGEERAKGNILERFSAQQFPDLHSELNLSSLELGDSALYFCASSVVASGNNEQFFGPGTRLTVL.

The V call is TRBV6-6, the J call TRBJ2-5, with D perhaps matching TRBD1 (6 bases). V lost 6 bases and J lost 5, with 16 bases in between. The germline CDR1 and CDR2 sequences are MNHNY and SVGAGI (reference sequence). This CDR3 is built from 14 residues. The CDR3 reads CASRLGQSKETQYF. The CDR3 coding sequence is TGTGCCAGCAGGCTGGGACAAAGTAAGGAGACCCAGTACTTC.

The chain combines TRBV4-1 with TRBJ2-7, with D possibly TRBD1 on 5 matching bases. V was trimmed by 3 bases and J by 3 bases, leaving 12 bases between them. CDR1 MGHRA and CDR2 YSYEKL come from the germline V gene. This CDR3 has 14 amino acids. CDR3 sequence (DNA): TGCGCCAGCAGCCAGTGGACAACTAACTACGAGCAGTACTTC. Encoded protein: CASSQWTTNYEQYF.

The chain employs TRBV2 and TRBJ2-1, with TRBD2 matching over 11 bases. This CDR3 spans 15 amino acids. Per germline, CDR1 SNHLY and CDR2 FYNNEI. The J segment lost 10 bases and the V segment lost 4 bases, leaving 9 bases of the junction unmatched. The CDR3 DNA sequence: TGTGCCAGCAGTGGGGGACTAGCGGACGAAGGGGAGCAGTTCTTC. Translating it yields CASSGGLADEGEQFF.

The chain joins TRBV20-1 to TRBJ2-3, with D perhaps TRBD1 or TRBD2 (6 bases each). The CDR3 sequence is 11 residues long. Trimming left V 6 bases short and J 5 bases short, with 9 bases between. Germline V lookup: CDR1 DFQATT, CDR2 SNEGSKA (reference sequence). CDR3 residues: CSAKGGDTQYF. The CDR3 DNA reads TGCAGTGCGAAGGGGGGAGATACGCAGTATTTT.

The J gene is TRBJ2-7, the V gene TRBV7-9, with TRBD2 matching over 13 bases. Trimming cost V 1 base and J 6 bases; bases outside gene matches: 6. CDR1 and CDR2 (germline): SEHNR, FQNEAQ (reference sequence). The CDR3 length is 16 residues. The CDR3 sequence is CASSLGLAGGGSEQYF. In DNA form, the CDR3 reads TGTGCCAGCAGCTTAGGACTAGCGGGAGGCGGTAGCGAGCAGTACTTC.